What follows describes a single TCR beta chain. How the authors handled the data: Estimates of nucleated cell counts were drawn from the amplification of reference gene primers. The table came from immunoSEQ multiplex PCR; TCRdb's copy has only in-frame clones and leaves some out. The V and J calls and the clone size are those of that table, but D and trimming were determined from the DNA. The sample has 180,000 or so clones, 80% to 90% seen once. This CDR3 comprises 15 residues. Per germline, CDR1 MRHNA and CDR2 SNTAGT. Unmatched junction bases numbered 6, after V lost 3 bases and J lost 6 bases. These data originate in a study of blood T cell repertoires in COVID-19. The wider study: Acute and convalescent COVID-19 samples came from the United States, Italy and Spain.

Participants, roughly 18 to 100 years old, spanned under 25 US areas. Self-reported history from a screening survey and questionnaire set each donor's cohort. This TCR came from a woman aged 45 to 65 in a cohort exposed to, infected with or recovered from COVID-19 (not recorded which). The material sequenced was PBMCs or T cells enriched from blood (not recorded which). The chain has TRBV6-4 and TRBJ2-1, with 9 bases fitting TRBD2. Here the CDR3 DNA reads TGTGCCAGCAGTGAGTTCGTAGCGGGAGCCAATGAGCAGTTCTTC. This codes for CASSEFVAGANEQFF.